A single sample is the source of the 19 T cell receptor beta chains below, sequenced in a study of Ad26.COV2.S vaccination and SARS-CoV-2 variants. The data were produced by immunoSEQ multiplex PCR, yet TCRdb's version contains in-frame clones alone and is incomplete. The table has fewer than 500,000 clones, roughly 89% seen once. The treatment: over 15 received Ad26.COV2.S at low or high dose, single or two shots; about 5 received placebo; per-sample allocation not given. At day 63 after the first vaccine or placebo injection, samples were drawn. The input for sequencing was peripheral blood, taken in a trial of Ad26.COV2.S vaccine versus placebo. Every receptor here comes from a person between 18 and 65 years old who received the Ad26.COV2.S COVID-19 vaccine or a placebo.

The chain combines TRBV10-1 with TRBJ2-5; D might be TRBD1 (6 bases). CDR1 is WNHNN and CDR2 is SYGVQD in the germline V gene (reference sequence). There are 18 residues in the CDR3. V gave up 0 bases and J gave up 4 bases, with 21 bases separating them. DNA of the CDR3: TGCGCCAGCAGTGAGTCGACGGGTGAGTGGGGGCCTCGAGAGACCCAGTACTTC. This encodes CASSESTGEWGPRETQYF.

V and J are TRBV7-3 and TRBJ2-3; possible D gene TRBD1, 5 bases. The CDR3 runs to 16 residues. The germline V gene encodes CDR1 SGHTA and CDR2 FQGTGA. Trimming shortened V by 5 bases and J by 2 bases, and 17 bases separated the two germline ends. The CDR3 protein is CASSELQGVPTDTQYF. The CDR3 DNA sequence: TGTGCCAGCAGCGAACTCCAGGGTGTCCCCACAGATACGCAGTATTTT. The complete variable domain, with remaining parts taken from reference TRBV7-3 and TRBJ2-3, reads GAGVSQTPSNKVTEKGKYVELRCDPISGHTALYWYRQSLGQGPEFLIYFQGTGAADDSGLPNDRFFAVRPEGSVSTLKIQRTERGDSAVYLCASSELQGVPTDTQYFGPGTRLTVL.

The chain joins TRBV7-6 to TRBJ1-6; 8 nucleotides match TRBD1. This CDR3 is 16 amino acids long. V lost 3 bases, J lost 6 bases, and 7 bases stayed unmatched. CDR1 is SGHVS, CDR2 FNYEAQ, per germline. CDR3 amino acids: CASSLSRTGFNSPLHF. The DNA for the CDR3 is TGTGCCAGCAGCTTGTCCAGGACAGGGTTTAATTCACCCCTCCACTTT.

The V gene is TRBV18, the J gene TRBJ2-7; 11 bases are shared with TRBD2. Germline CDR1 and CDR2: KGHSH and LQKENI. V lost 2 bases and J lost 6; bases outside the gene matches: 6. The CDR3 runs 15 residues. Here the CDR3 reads CASSPSTSGRREQYV. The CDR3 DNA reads TGTGCCAGCTCACCATCTACTAGCGGGAGACGCGAGCAGTACGTC.

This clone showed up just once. The DNA of the CDR3 is TGTGCCAGCAGTTACTCGAGGAGGGGCCACGAGCAGTACGTC. Its protein is CASSYSRRGHEQYV. This chain joins TRBV6-5 and TRBJ2-7, with a weak D call TRBD2 (6 bases). The CDR3 is made up of 14 amino acids. CDR1 is MNHEY, CDR2 SVGAGI, per germline. The V and J ends lost 0 bases and 5 bases respectively, with 11 bases between them.

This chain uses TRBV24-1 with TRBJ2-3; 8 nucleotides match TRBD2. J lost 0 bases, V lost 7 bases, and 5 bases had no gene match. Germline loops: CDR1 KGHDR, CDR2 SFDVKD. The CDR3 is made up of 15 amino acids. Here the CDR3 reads CATSSGRGSTDTQYF. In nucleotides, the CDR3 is TGTGCCACCAGCAGCGGGAGAGGGAGCACAGATACGCAGTATTTT.

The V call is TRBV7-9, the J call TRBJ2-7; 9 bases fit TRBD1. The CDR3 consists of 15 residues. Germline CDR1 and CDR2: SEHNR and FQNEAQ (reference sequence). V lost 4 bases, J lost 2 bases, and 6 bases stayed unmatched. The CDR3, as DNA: TGTGCCAGCAGCTCTCCGGGACAGGGAGCCTACGAGCAGTACGTC. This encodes CASSSPGQGAYEQYV.

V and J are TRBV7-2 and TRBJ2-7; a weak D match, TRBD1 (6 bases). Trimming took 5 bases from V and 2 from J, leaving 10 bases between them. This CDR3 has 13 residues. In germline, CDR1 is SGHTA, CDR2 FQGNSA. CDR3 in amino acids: CASSPRTAYEQYF. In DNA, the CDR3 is TGTGCCAGCAGCCCCCGGACAGCCTACGAGCAGTACTTC.

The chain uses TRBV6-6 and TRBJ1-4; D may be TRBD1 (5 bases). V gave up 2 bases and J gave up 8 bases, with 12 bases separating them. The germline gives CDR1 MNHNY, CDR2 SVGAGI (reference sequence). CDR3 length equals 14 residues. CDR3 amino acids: CASSYRGVEEKLFF. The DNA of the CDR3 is TGTGCCAGCAGTTACCGGGGGGTAGAAGAAAAACTGTTTTTT.

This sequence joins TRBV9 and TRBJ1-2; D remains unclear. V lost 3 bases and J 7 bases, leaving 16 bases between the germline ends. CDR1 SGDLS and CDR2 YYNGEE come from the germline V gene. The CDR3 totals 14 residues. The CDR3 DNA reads TGTGCCAGCAGCGCCGACGGCGGGGTTGGTGGCTACACCTTC. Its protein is CASSADGGVGGYTF.

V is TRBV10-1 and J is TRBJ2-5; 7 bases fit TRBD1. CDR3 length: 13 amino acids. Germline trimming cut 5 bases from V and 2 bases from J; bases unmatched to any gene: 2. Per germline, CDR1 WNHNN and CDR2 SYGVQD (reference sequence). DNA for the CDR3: TGCGCCAGCAGTAAACAGGGGCAAGAGACCCAGTACTTC. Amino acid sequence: CASSKQGQETQYF.

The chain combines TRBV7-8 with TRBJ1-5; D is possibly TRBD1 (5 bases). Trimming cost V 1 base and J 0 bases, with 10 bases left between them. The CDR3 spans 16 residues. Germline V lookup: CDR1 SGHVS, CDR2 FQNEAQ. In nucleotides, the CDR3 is TGTGCCAGCAGCTTAGGGGCGGGGGGTAGCAATCAGCCCCAGCATTTT. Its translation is CASSLGAGGSNQPQHF.

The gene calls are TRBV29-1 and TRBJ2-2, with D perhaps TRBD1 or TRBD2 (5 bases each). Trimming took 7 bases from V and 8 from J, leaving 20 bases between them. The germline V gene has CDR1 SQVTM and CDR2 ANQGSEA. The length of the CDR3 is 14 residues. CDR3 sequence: CSASGDPGPGELFF. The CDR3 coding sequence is TGCAGCGCCAGTGGGGACCCCGGACCAGGGGAGCTGTTTTTT.

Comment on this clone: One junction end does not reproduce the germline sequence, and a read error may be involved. CDR3 in DNA: TGTGCTAGCAGCAATGCCAGGGGAGGCACCGGGGAGCTGTTTTTT. The encoded protein is CASSNARGGTGELFF. The chain couples TRBV7-7 to TRBJ2-2; D possibly matches TRBD1 or TRBD2 (6 bases each). Germline CDR1 reads SSHAT; CDR2 reads FNYEAQ (reference sequence). This CDR3 is 15 amino acids long.

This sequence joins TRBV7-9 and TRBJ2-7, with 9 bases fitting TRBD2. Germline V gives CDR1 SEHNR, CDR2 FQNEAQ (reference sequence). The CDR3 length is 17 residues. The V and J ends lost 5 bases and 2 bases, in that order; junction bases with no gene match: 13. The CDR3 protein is CASSPHTGLASAYEQYV. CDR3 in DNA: TGTGCCAGCAGCCCACACACCGGACTAGCGAGCGCCTACGAGCAGTACGTC.

In DNA form, the CDR3 reads TGTGCCAGTACCCGGGGCAAGAGAACCGGGGAGCTGTTTTTT. Its protein is CASTRGKRTGELFF. The chain carries TRBV19 and TRBJ2-2; tentatively, D is TRBD1 or TRBD2 (5 bases each). Trimming removed 7 bases from V and 5 bases from J, with 14 bases in between. CDR1 and CDR2 (germline): LNHDA, SQIVND (reference sequence). There are 14 residues in the CDR3.

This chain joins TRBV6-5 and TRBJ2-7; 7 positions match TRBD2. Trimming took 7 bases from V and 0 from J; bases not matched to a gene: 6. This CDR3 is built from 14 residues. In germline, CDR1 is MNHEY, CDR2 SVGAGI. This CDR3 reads CASKAGGSSYEQYV. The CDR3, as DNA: TGTGCCAGCAAAGCCGGGGGGAGCTCCTACGAGCAGTACGTC.

The CDR3 nucleotides are TGTGCCCTGGTGAGTACGGGAGTTACGCAGTATTTT. Translated, it gives CALVSTGVTQYF. The chain employs TRBV19 and TRBJ2-3; tentative D call: TRBD2 (6 bases). Germline V gives CDR1 LNHDA, CDR2 SQIVND (reference sequence). The CDR3 has 12 amino acids. The V gene lost 11 bases and the J gene lost 8 bases, with 17 bases spanning the gap.

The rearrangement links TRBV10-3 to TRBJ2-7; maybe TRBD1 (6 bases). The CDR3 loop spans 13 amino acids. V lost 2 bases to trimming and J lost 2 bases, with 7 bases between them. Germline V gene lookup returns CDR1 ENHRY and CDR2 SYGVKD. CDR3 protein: CAISETGTYEQYF. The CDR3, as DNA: TGTGCCATCAGTGAGACAGGGACCTACGAGCAGTACTTC.